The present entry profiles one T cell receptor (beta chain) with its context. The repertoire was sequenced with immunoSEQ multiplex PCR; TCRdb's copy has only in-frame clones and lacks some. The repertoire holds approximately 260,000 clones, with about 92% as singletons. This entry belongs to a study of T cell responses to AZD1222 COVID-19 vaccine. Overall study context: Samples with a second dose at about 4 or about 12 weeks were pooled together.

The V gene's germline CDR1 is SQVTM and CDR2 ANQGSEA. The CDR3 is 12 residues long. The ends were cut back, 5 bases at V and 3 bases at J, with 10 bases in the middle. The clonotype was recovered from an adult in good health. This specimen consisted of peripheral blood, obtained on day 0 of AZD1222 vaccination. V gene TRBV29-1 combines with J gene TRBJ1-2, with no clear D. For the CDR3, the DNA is TGCAGCGTTCGGGCACAAGACTATGGCTACACCTTC. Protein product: CSVRAQDYGYTF. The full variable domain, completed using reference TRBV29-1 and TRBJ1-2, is SAVISQKPSRDICQRGTSLTIQCQVDSQVTMMFWYRQQPGQSLTLIATANQGSEATYESGFVIDKFPISRPNLTFSTLTVSNMSPEDSSIYLCSVRAQDYGYTFGSGTRLTVV.